Described below is a single TCR beta chain sequence and its context. Its antigen is not known. The entry originates in a study of response to subunit inactivated influenza vaccine. Findings of the study overall: A suggestion made by the authors is that each seasonal influenza vaccination recruits few new T cells.

From the RT-PCR reads, TCRdb called clonotypes with MiXCR, one entry per CDR3 protein. Of about 180,000 distinct CDR3 sequences detected, around 8.8% appear once; the ten largest clones hold roughly 11%. V lost 5 bases and J lost 4, with 15 bases in between. The CDR3 runs to 14 residues. The germline CDR1 and CDR2 sequences are SGHVS and FQNEAQ. Source: non-naive T cells sorted from PBMCs, taken on the day of vaccination. This sequence originates from a man aged 50-59 years who received an inactivated influenza vaccine. This chain connects TRBV7-8 to TRBJ2-7; no reliable D call. The CDR3 nucleotides read TGTGCCAGCAGCCTGGGGTTGTCGGATTACGAGCAGTACTTC. This gives the protein CASSLGLSDYEQYF.